This T cell receptor beta chain was obtained from a study of T cells in Graves' hyperthyroidism and ophthalmopathy. V shed 5 bases, J shed 2 bases, and the junction held 6 bases outside the gene matches. There are 16 residues in the CDR3. Germline lookup yields CDR1 MNHNS and CDR2 SASEGT. This clonotype was seen more than once but under ten times. TCR beta CDR3 region amplification was performed from RNA transcripts. TCR CDR3 underwent first-round RT-PCR with the HTBI primer set. TCRdb called the multiplex PCR reads again in MiXCR, with one record for every CDR3 protein. Among 450,000 to 700,000 distinct CDR3 sequences, about 45% were seen once, and the ten largest hold roughly 20%.

Sequences were obtained from peripheral blood or thyroid tissue (not recorded which). This clonotype was obtained from an adult woman with Graves' disease, either hyperthyroidism or ophthalmopathy (not recorded which). The chain employs TRBV6-1 and TRBJ2-5; TRBD2 matches at 12 bases. The DNA of the CDR3 is TGTGCCAGCAGTCGACTAGCGGGAGATATACAAGAGACCCAGTACTTC. Translating gives CASSRLAGDIQETQYF.